Listed below are T cell receptor beta chains from one sample, sequenced in a study of blood T cell repertoires in COVID-19. Clones were sequenced by immunoSEQ multiplex PCR, and TCRdb holds only the in-frame ones, with some missing. The data contain 200,000 to 250,000 clones, more than 65% of them seen just once; the ten biggest clones take up roughly 8.7%. Sequencing was done on a sample of peripheral blood. Every receptor here comes from a man between 50 and 59 years old with active or convalescent COVID-19. Each CDR3 is given with its conserved first and last residue. A D gene is named only where the DNA matches it firmly. For some rows the clone size is stated as once, few or many, or as a class when expanded; others skip it.

size,J,D,V,CDR3,DNA
NA,TRBJ2-7,TRBD1,TRBV28,CASSLPYRGHGEQYF,TGTGCCAGCAGTTTGCCGTACAGGGGGCATGGCGAGCAGTACTTC
NA,TRBJ2-7,TRBD1,TRBV15,CATSLRAGQGSYEQYF,TGTGCCACCAGCTTACGAGCGGGACAGGGATCCTACGAGCAGTACTTC
NA,TRBJ1-2,NA,TRBV5-1,CASSLDGGLQANYGYTF,TGCGCCAGCAGCTTGGATGGAGGGCTCCAAGCTAACTATGGCTACACCTTC
NA,TRBJ2-7,NA,TRBV11-2,CASSYSTLQYF,TGTGCCAGCAGTTATTCTACGTTGCAGTACTTC
few,TRBJ1-1,NA,TRBV5-4,CASSTSSQGNTEAFF,TGTGCCAGCAGCACTTCCAGCCAGGGGAACACTGAAGCTTTCTTT
NA,TRBJ2-5,TRBD2,TRBV7-2,CASSFLAGAETQYF,TGTGCCAGCAGCTTCCTAGCGGGAGCGGAGACCCAGTACTTC
NA,TRBJ1-2,NA,TRBV9,CASSVGGYGYTF,TGTGCCAGCAGCGTAGGAGGGTACGGCTACACCTTC
NA,TRBJ2-4,NA,TRBV28,CASNPGRKNIQYF,TGTGCCAGCAACCCGGGAAGGAAAAACATTCAGTACTTC
NA,TRBJ1-2,NA,TRBV27,CASSFRGHDYGYTF,TGTGCCAGCAGTTTCCGGGGACACGACTATGGCTACACCTTC
many,TRBJ1-4,NA,TRBV12-3/TRBV12-4,CASSLGPNEKLFF,TGTGCCAGCAGTTTGGGCCCGAATGAAAAACTGTTTTTT
NA,TRBJ2-7,TRBD2,TRBV5-1,CASSTRTSGETYEQYF,TGCGCCAGCAGCACGAGGACTAGCGGAGAAACCTACGAGCAGTACTTC
NA,TRBJ1-1,TRBD1,TRBV9,CASSPRGVWTGRDTEAFF,TGTGCCAGCAGCCCCCGGGGGGTGTGGACAGGGAGGGACACTGAAGCTTTCTTT
NA,TRBJ2-4,NA,TRBV19,CASSIDPSSKNIQYF,TGTGCCAGTAGTATAGACCCTAGCAGCAAAAACATTCAGTACTTC
NA,TRBJ1-6,NA,TRBV9,CASSVGVGSPLHF,TGTGCCAGCAGCGTCGGGGTTGGTTCACCCCTCCACTTT
NA,TRBJ1-5,TRBD1,TRBV4-1,CASSHPDRAGQPQHF,TGCGCCAGCAGCCACCCAGACAGGGCGGGCCAGCCCCAGCATTTT
NA,TRBJ1-2,NA,TRBV5-4,CASSFMSGDRYGYTF,TGTGCCAGCAGCTTTATGTCGGGGGATCGGTATGGCTACACCTTC
NA,TRBJ1-5,NA,TRBV19,CASTWRDGYSNQPQHF,TGTGCCAGTACCTGGAGGGACGGATATAGCAATCAGCCCCAGCATTTT
NA,TRBJ1-2,NA,TRBV11-2,CASSSYRGHKPNYGYTF,TGTGCCAGCAGCTCATACCGCGGACATAAGCCTAACTATGGCTACACCTTC
NA,TRBJ1-2,NA,TRBV5-8,CASSFRDWYGYTF,TGTGCCAGCAGCTTCAGGGATTGGTATGGCTACACCTTC
NA,TRBJ1-2,TRBD1,TRBV6-6,CASSPQGGYGYTF,TGTGCCAGCAGTCCCCAGGGGGGATATGGCTACACCTTC
NA,TRBJ2-1,NA,TRBV24-1,CATSDPSPGRADEQFF,TGTGCCACCAGTGATCCTTCCCCCGGCAGGGCTGATGAGCAGTTCTTC
NA,TRBJ2-7,NA,TRBV5-6,CASSWGHSYEQYF,TGTGCCAGCAGCTGGGGACATTCCTACGAGCAGTACTTC
NA,TRBJ1-1,NA,TRBV2,CASSEAGLPYTEAFF,TGTGCCAGCAGTGAAGCGGGCCTCCCCTACACTGAAGCTTTCTTT
NA,TRBJ2-7,TRBD2,TRBV18,CASSPGSSLAGVRGPEQYF,TGTGCCAGCTCACCGGGGAGCAGTCTAGCGGGAGTGAGAGGTCCCGAGCAGTACTTC
few,TRBJ2-7,TRBD2,TRBV29-1,CSVEVSPGREYEQYF,TGCAGCGTTGAAGTGTCCCCCGGGAGGGAGTACGAGCAGTACTTC
NA,TRBJ2-3,NA,TRBV28,CASSLLPGTDTQYF,TGTGCCAGCAGTTTGTTGCCGGGGACAGATACGCAGTATTTT
few,TRBJ2-3,NA,TRBV5-1,CASGTQGADTQYF,TGCGCCAGCGGCACTCAGGGCGCAGATACGCAGTATTTT
NA,TRBJ1-4,TRBD1,TRBV9,CASSATGATNEKLFF,TGTGCCAGCAGCGCCACAGGGGCAACTAATGAAAAACTGTTTTTT
NA,TRBJ2-3,TRBD2,TRBV2,CAIGTSGTDTQYF,TGTGCCATCGGGACTAGCGGCACAGATACGCAGTATTTT
NA,TRBJ1-2,NA,TRBV3-1/TRBV3-2,CASSQDSGGYTF,TGTGCCAGCAGCCAAGATTCTGGCGGCTACACCTTC
NA,TRBJ2-5,NA,TRBV10-1,CASSEGGFGVETQYF,TGCGCCAGCAGTGAGGGGGGGTTTGGGGTGGAGACCCAGTACTTC
NA,TRBJ1-2,NA,TRBV28,CASRKTGRGPYGYTF,TGTGCCAGCAGGAAAACAGGGAGGGGACCCTATGGCTACACCTTC
NA,TRBJ2-3,NA,TRBV19,CASSPSGWRTDTQYF,TGTGCCAGTAGTCCCTCCGGGTGGCGAACAGATACGCAGTATTTT
few,TRBJ2-7,TRBD1,TRBV6-2/TRBV6-3,CASSPRTGIYYYEQYF,TGTGCCAGCAGTCCCAGGACAGGGATATACTACTACGAGCAGTACTTC
NA,TRBJ1-4,NA,TRBV2,CASSHGQPREGKLFF,TGTGCCAGCAGCCACGGGCAACCTAGGGAGGGAAAACTGTTTTTT
NA,TRBJ2-7,NA,TRBV5-1,CASSPGRGGYEQYF,TGCGCCAGCAGCCCGGGTAGGGGCGGATACGAGCAGTACTTC
NA,TRBJ1-6,TRBD1,TRBV6-5,CASSRTGGSQALHF,TGTGCCAGCAGCCGGACAGGGGGCAGTCAAGCCCTCCACTTT
NA,TRBJ1-6,NA,TRBV5-1,CASSGQGRGNSPLHF,TGCGCCAGCAGCGGCCAGGGGCGCGGTAATTCACCCCTCCACTTT
NA,TRBJ2-3,NA,TRBV24-1,CATREGASDTQYF,TGTGCCACCCGGGAGGGGGCGTCAGATACGCAGTATTTT
NA,TRBJ1-1,TRBD1,TRBV5-5,CASSVGLGAGGRTEAFF,TGTGCCAGCAGCGTGGGGCTGGGGGCAGGGGGCCGGACTGAAGCTTTCTTT